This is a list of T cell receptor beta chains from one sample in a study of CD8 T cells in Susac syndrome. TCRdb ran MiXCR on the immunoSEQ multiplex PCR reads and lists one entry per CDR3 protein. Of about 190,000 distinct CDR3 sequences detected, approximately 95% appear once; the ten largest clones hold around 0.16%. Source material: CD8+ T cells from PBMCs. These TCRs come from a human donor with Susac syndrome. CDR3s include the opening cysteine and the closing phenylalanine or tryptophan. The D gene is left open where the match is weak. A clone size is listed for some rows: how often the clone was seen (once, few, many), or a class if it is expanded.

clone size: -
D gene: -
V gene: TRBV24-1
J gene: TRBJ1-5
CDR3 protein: CATSDFQARDPQHF
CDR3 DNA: TGTGCCACCAGTGATTTCCAGGCCAGGGATCCCCAGCATTTT

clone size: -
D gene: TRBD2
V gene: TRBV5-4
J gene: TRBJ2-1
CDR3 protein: CASSGLAGENEQFF
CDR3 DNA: TGTGCCAGCAGCGGACTAGCGGGAGAGAATGAGCAGTTCTTC

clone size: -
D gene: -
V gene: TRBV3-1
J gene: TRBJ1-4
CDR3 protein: CASSQVDGATNEKLFF
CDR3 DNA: TGTGCCAGCAGCCAAGTGGACGGTGCAACTAATGAAAAACTGTTTTTT

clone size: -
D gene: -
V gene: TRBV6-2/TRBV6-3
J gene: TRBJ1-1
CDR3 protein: CASSYEQDTEAFF
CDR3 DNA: TGTGCCAGCAGTTACGAACAGGACACTGAAGCTTTCTTT

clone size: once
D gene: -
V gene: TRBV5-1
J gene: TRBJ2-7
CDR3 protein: CASSLGVDEQYF
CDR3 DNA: TGCGCCAGCAGCCTTGGGGTGGACGAGCAGTACTTC

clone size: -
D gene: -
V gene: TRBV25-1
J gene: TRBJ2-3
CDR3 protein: CASSEYPDSSTDTQYF
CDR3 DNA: TGTGCCAGCAGTGAATACCCAGATTCTAGCACAGATACGCAGTATTTT

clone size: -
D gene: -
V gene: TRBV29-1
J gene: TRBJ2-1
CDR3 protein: CSVSGTYNEQFF
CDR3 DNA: TGCAGCGTCTCTGGGACCTACAATGAGCAGTTCTTC

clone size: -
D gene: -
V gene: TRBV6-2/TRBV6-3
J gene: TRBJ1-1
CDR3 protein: CASTLNLGQSDTEAFF
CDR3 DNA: TGTGCCAGCACCTTGAATCTGGGACAAAGTGACACTGAAGCTTTCTTT

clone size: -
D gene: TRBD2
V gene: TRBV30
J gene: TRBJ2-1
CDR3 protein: CAWKLAGDEQFF
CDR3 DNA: TGTGCCTGGAAACTAGCGGGTGATGAGCAGTTCTTC

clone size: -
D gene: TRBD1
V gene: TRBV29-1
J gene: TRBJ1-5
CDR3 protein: CSVSGGYTQPQHF
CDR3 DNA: TGCAGCGTGTCAGGGGGGTATACTCAGCCCCAGCATTTT

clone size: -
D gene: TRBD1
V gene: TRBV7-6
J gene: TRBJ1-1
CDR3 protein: CASSRGQGMNTEAFF
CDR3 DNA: TGTGCCAGCAGCCGAGGACAGGGGATGAACACTGAAGCTTTCTTT

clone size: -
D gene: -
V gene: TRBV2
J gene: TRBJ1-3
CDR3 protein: CASSEQGGSGNTIYF
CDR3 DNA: TGTGCCAGCAGTGAACAAGGGGGGTCTGGAAACACCATATATTTT

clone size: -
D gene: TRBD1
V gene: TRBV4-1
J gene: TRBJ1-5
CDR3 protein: CASSRGTGIGQPQHF
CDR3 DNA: TGCGCCAGCAGCCGAGGGACAGGTATTGGACAGCCCCAGCATTTT

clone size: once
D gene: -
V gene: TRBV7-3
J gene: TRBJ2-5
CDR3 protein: CASSLNAVETQYF
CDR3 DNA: TGTGCCAGCAGCTTAAACGCAGTTGAGACCCAGTACTTC

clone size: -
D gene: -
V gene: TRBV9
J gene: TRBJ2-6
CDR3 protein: CASSLTGRGPVTGANVLTF
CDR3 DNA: TGTGCCAGCAGCCTGACTGGGCGGGGTCCGGTGACTGGGGCCAACGTCCTGACTTTC

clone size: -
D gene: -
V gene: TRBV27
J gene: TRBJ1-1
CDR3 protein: CASSLYGNTEAFF
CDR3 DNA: TGTGCCAGCAGTTTATACGGGAACACTGAAGCTTTCTTT

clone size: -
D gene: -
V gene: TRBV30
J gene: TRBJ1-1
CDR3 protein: CAWNLLNTEAFF
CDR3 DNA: TGTGCCTGGAACCTGCTTAACACTGAAGCTTTCTTT

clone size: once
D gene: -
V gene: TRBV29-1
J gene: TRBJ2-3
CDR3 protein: CSLGETSTDTQYF
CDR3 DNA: TGCAGCCTCGGGGAAACTAGCACAGATACGCAGTATTTT

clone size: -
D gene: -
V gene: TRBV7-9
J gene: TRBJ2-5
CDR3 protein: CASSLGGGGETQYF
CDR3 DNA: TGTGCCAGCAGCTTAGGAGGAGGTGGAGAGACCCAGTACTTC

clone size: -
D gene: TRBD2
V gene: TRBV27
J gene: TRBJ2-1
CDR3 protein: CASSTHSGRTNYNEQFF
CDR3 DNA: TGTGCCAGCAGTACCCATAGCGGGAGGACTAATTACAATGAGCAGTTCTTC

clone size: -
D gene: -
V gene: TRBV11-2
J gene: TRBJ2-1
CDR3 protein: CASSLGSGNEQFF
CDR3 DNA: TGTGCCAGCAGTTTAGGTAGCGGTAATGAGCAGTTCTTC

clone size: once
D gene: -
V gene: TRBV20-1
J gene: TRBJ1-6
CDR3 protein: CSARETGHKINSYNSPLHF
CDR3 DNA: TGCAGTGCTAGAGAAACGGGCCATAAGATAAACTCCTATAATTCACCCCTCCACTTT

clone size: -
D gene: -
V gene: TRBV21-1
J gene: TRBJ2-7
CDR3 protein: CASSKANGTGVSYEQYF
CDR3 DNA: TGTGCCAGCAGCAAAGCGAATGGGACAGGGGTTTCCTACGAGCAGTACTTC

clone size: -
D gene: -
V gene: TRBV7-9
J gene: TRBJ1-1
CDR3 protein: CASSSRETNTEAFF
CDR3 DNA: TGTGCCAGCAGCTCCAGGGAGACAAACACTGAAGCTTTCTTT

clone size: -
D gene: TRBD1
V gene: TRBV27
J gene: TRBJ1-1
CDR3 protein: CASQGQGITEAFF
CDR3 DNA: TGTGCCAGTCAGGGACAGGGAATAACTGAAGCTTTCTTT

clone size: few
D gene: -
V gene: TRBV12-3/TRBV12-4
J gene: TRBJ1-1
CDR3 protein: CASSLGGGGTEAFF
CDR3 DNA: TGTGCCAGCAGTTTGGGGGGCGGCGGCACTGAAGCTTTCTTT

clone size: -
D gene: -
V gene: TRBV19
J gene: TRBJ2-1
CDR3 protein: CASSMRWGTYNEQFF
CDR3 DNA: TGTGCCAGTAGTATGAGGTGGGGGACCTACAATGAGCAGTTCTTC

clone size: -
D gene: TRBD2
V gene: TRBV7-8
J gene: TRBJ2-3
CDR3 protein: CASSATFREGHTDTQYF
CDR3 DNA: TGTGCCAGCAGCGCTACCTTTCGGGAGGGCCACACAGATACGCAGTATTTT

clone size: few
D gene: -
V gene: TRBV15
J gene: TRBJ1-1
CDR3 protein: CATSRDLNTEAFF
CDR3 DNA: TGTGCCACCAGTCGGGACCTGAACACTGAAGCTTTCTTT

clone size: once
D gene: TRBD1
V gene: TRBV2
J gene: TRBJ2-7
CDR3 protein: CASSEALGGAYEQYF
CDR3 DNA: TGTGCCAGCAGTGAAGCGTTAGGGGGCGCATACGAGCAGTACTTC

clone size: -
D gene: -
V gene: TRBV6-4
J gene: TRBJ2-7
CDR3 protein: CASSDPGSGEQYF
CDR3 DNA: TGTGCCAGCAGTGACCCGGGATCGGGGGAGCAGTACTTC

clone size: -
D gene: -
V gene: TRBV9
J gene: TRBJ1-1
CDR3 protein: CASSVDRTGIHTEAFF
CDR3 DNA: TGTGCCAGCAGCGTAGACCGAACAGGAATACACACTGAAGCTTTCTTT

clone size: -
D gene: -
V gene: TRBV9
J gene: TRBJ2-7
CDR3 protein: CASSAGTGTYEQYF
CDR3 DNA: TGTGCCAGCAGTGCCGGGACGGGCACCTACGAGCAGTACTTC

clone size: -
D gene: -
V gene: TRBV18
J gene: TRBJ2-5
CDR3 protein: CASSPDMRETQYF
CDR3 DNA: TGTGCCAGCTCACCGGATATGCGAGAGACCCAGTACTTC

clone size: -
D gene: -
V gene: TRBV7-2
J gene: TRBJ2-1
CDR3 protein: CASLLSSLPGTSNEQFF
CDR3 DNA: TGTGCCAGCCTTCTTAGTTCGCTCCCTGGGACCTCGAATGAGCAGTTCTTC

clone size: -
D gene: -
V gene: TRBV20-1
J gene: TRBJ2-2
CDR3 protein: CSAPAEAYQAGELFF
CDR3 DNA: TGCAGTGCTCCCGCCGAGGCGTACCAGGCCGGGGAGCTGTTTTTT

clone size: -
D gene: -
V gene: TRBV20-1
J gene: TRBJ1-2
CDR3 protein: CSARDQGGGYTF
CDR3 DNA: TGCAGTGCTAGAGATCAAGGGGGAGGCTACACCTTC

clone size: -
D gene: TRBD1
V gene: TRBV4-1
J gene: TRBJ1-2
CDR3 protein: CASSQAGGTYGYTF
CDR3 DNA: TGCGCCAGCAGCCAAGCAGGGGGTACCTATGGCTACACCTTC

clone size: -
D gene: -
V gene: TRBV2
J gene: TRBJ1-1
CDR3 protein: CASSEDVESTEAFF
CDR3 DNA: TGTGCCAGCAGTGAAGATGTGGAGAGCACTGAAGCTTTCTTT

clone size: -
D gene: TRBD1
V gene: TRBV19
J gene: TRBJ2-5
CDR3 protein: CASSLDREGVQETQYF
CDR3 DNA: TGTGCCAGTAGCTTAGACAGGGAAGGGGTCCAAGAGACCCAGTACTTC